The present T cell receptor (beta chain) was sequenced within a study of regulatory T cells in long-lasting Graves disease. Study-wide points: Persistent patients shared more public clonotypes (about 2,600) than new patients (just under 1,000).

Germline V gene lookup returns CDR1 KGHSH and CDR2 LQKENI. This CDR3 region has 15 residues. Trimming took off 3 bases at V and 4 bases at J, with 15 bases between the two ends. Time point specified: newly diagnosed GD, antithyroid drugs for less than 3 months. PBMC RNA was the source of the TCR library. The sample holds many counts of this clonotype. Its target is not known. According to the study, TCR beta libraries were built with iRepertoire HTBI primers and CDR3-region Arm-PCR. TCRdb re-derived calls from the multiplex PCR reads in MiXCR, one entry per CDR3 protein. The table lists some 560,000 distinct CDR3 sequences, around 15% of them singletons. These data were also reused for a study on T cells in Graves' hyperthyroidism and ophthalmopathy. Turning to that study: Based on clinical symptoms, serum thyroxine and TRAb, thyroid ultrasound and orbital computed tomography, diagnoses were reached. Researchers ran a first-round RT-PCR on the TCR CDR3 using the HTBI primer set.

Source: peripheral blood mononuclear cells (PBMCs), taken at new diagnosis, from a patient treated with antithyroid drugs. The TCR was taken from a woman aged 35-65 years with Graves disease. The rearrangement links TRBV18 to TRBJ2-5; a possible D gene is TRBD1 (6 bases). The CDR3: CASSPQGTVGETQYF. CDR3 nucleotides: TGTGCCAGCTCACCGCAGGGGACGGTAGGAGAGACCCAGTACTTC.